The T cell receptor (beta chain) described here comes from a study of regulatory T cells in long-lasting Graves disease. Arm-PCR of CDR3 regions and iRepertoire HTBI primers were used to build TCR beta libraries. TCRdb re-derived calls from the multiplex PCR reads in MiXCR, one entry per CDR3 protein. The data show some 250,000 distinct CDR3 sequences, with around 19% seen just once and more than 20% held by the top ten. Time point: newly diagnosed GD, antithyroid drugs for less than 3 months. Following extraction of RNA from PBMCs, that RNA was used to make the TCR library. The CDR3 runs 18 residues. Germline-derived CDR1 and CDR2 are SGHTA and FQGNSA. With V trimmed by 5 bases and J by 0 bases, 7 bases remained unmatched. This clonotype was detected many times.

Sequencing was performed on peripheral blood mononuclear cells (PBMCs), taken at new diagnosis, from a patient treated with antithyroid drugs. The chain couples TRBV7-2 to TRBJ2-6; 10 bases match TRBD1. The sequence came from a female donor with Graves disease. The CDR3 here is CASSGWTGGDSGANVLTF. In DNA, the CDR3 is TGTGCCAGCAGCGGGTGGACAGGGGGAGACTCTGGGGCCAACGTCCTGACTTTC.